This T cell receptor (beta chain) was recovered during a study of cytomegalovirus exposure and HLA in healthy donors. Study-level results: Among TCR sequences, most were rare, though some public TCRs appeared in many donors. Beyond CMV serostatus, there was no information to go on about immune exposure.

13 Jbeta primers and 60 Vbeta primers were used for the PCR. Here immunoSEQ multiplex PCR was the method, and the copy in TCRdb shows in-frame clones only, minus some. The data show around 67,000 clones, approximately 78% seen once. Comments on this clone: The antigen remains unidentified.

The CDR3 spans 13 residues. Germline-derived CDR1 and CDR2 are KGHSH and LQKENI. After removal of 2 bases from V and 3 bases from J, the junction contained 0 bases not matched to a gene. Donors counted as nominally healthy when sampled, yet unrecorded immune exposures were likely. Material: PBMCs. This chain links TRBV18 with TRBJ1-1; TRBD1 aligns across 7 bases. This clonotype was sampled from a man aged 18 to 35 in good health and CMV-seropositive. The CDR3 DNA is TGTGCCAGCTCACCAACAGGGGACACTGAAGCTTTCTTT. Translating it yields CASSPTGDTEAFF.